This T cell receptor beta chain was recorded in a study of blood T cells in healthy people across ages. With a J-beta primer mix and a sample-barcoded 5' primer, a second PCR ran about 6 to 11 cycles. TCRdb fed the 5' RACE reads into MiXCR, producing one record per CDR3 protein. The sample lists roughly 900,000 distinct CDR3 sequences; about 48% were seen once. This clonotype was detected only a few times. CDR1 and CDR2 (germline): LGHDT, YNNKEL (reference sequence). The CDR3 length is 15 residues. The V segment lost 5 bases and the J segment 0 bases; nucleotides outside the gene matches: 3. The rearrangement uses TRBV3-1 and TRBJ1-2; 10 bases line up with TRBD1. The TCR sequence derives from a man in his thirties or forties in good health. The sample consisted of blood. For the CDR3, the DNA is TGTGCCAGCAGCTACGACAGGGGGCCTAACTATGGCTACACCTTC. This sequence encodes CASSYDRGPNYGYTF. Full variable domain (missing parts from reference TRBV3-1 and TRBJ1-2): DTAVSQTPKYLVTQMGNDKSIKCEQNLGHDTMYWYKQDSKKFLKIMFSYNNKELIINETVPNRFSPKSPDKAHLNLHINSLELGDSAVYFCASSYDRGPNYGYTFGSGTRLTVV.